A selection of T cell receptor beta chains follows, all from one sample in a study of shared clonotypes between healthy human individuals. Using immunoSEQ multiplex PCR, the repertoire was profiled, and TCRdb retains in-frame clones only, with some absent. The sample consists of over 850,000 clones, around three quarters of them appearing once. Sequencing input: memory CD4+ T cells from PBMCs. Receptor source: a man aged 18 to 30 in good health. Some clones in this sample may be carry-over from other donors' samples. Each CDR3 is given with its conserved first and last residue. The order of the fields is D gene, clone size, J gene, V gene, CDR3 protein, CDR3 DNA. A D gene is named only where the DNA matches it firmly. Part of the rows lack a size; the others show once, few, many or a class for expanded clones.

D gene: -
clone size: -
J gene: TRBJ2-6
V gene: TRBV7-2
CDR3 protein: CASSLAGGTSGANVLTF
CDR3 DNA: TGTGCCAGCAGCTTAGCGGGTGGGACATCTGGGGCCAACGTCCTGACTTTC

D gene: -
clone size: -
J gene: TRBJ2-3
V gene: TRBV4-2
CDR3 protein: CASSPRLARDVDTQYF
CDR3 DNA: TGTGCCAGCAGCCCTCGTCTAGCGAGGGACGTAGATACGCAGTATTTT

D gene: TRBD2
clone size: -
J gene: TRBJ2-4
V gene: TRBV30
CDR3 protein: CAWLPLAGGPVVAKNIQYF
CDR3 DNA: TGTGCCTGGCTTCCCCTAGCGGGAGGCCCCGTTGTAGCCAAAAACATTCAGTACTTC

D gene: TRBD2
clone size: -
J gene: TRBJ2-7
V gene: TRBV6-1
CDR3 protein: CASKLAGVTCYEQYF
CDR3 DNA: TGTGCCAGCAAATTAGCGGGAGTTACGTGCTACGAGCAGTACTTC

D gene: -
clone size: -
J gene: TRBJ1-2
V gene: TRBV7-9
CDR3 protein: CASSFEGREANYGYTF
CDR3 DNA: TGTGCCAGCAGCTTCGAGGGCAGGGAGGCTAACTATGGCTACACCTTC

D gene: -
clone size: few
J gene: TRBJ2-1
V gene: TRBV10-3
CDR3 protein: CAIKSSSYNEQFF
CDR3 DNA: TGTGCCATCAAGTCTAGCTCCTACAATGAGCAGTTCTTC

D gene: TRBD1
clone size: once
J gene: TRBJ2-1
V gene: TRBV9
CDR3 protein: CASSRDRGLNEQFF
CDR3 DNA: TGTGCCAGCAGCAGGGACAGGGGGTTGAATGAGCAGTTCTTC

D gene: TRBD2
clone size: -
J gene: TRBJ2-2
V gene: TRBV4-3
CDR3 protein: CASSQDYLGEGSGELFF
CDR3 DNA: TGCGCCAGCAGCCAAGATTACCTAGGGGAGGGATCCGGGGAGCTGTTTTTT

D gene: -
clone size: -
J gene: TRBJ2-1
V gene: TRBV11-2
CDR3 protein: CASSTLVRNEQFF
CDR3 DNA: TGTGCCAGCAGTACGCTAGTAAGGAATGAGCAGTTCTTC

D gene: -
clone size: -
J gene: TRBJ1-1
V gene: TRBV2
CDR3 protein: CASSESGGMGTEAFF
CDR3 DNA: TGTGCCAGCAGTGAATCGGGAGGGATGGGCACTGAAGCTTTCTTT

D gene: -
clone size: -
J gene: TRBJ2-5
V gene: TRBV25-1
CDR3 protein: CASSEPWKGWGQETQYF
CDR3 DNA: TGTGCCAGCAGTGAACCCTGGAAGGGGTGGGGACAAGAGACCCAGTACTTC

D gene: TRBD1
clone size: -
J gene: TRBJ1-5
V gene: TRBV5-5
CDR3 protein: CASSLQGSGQPQHF
CDR3 DNA: TGTGCCAGCAGCTTACAGGGGTCGGGCCAGCCCCAGCATTTT

D gene: TRBD1
clone size: -
J gene: TRBJ2-7
V gene: TRBV5-1
CDR3 protein: CASSRDRGVYEQYF
CDR3 DNA: TGCGCCAGCAGCCGGGACAGGGGTGTTTACGAGCAGTACTTC

D gene: -
clone size: -
J gene: TRBJ1-5
V gene: TRBV20-1
CDR3 protein: CSAEGYQAQHF
CDR3 DNA: TGCAGTGCCGAGGGCTACCAGGCCCAGCATTTT

D gene: TRBD1
clone size: -
J gene: TRBJ1-1
V gene: TRBV5-5
CDR3 protein: CASNPGTGNTEAFF
CDR3 DNA: TGTGCCAGCAACCCCGGGACAGGCAACACTGAAGCTTTCTTT

D gene: TRBD1
clone size: many
J gene: TRBJ1-4
V gene: TRBV7-9
CDR3 protein: CASSIDREVAKLFF
CDR3 DNA: TGTGCCAGCAGCATCGACAGGGAGGTGGCAAAACTGTTTTTT

D gene: -
clone size: -
J gene: TRBJ2-1
V gene: TRBV5-1
CDR3 protein: CASRQATTENEQFF
CDR3 DNA: TGCGCCAGCCGCCAGGCGACTACGGAGAATGAGCAGTTCTTC

D gene: -
clone size: many
J gene: TRBJ2-5
V gene: TRBV6-4
CDR3 protein: CASNVRRPQYF
CDR3 DNA: TGTGCCAGCAACGTCAGGCGCCCCCAGTACTTC

D gene: -
clone size: -
J gene: TRBJ2-7
V gene: TRBV5-1
CDR3 protein: CASSFGPTTPYEQYF
CDR3 DNA: TGCGCCAGCAGCTTCGGACCGACGACCCCCTACGAGCAGTACTTC

D gene: -
clone size: -
J gene: TRBJ2-1
V gene: TRBV30
CDR3 protein: CAWSVQGANEQFF
CDR3 DNA: TGTGCCTGGAGTGTTCAGGGAGCCAATGAGCAGTTCTTC

D gene: TRBD2
clone size: -
J gene: TRBJ2-5
V gene: TRBV9
CDR3 protein: CASSVAGTREETQYF
CDR3 DNA: TGTGCCAGCAGCGTAGCTGGGACTAGAGAAGAGACCCAGTACTTC

D gene: TRBD2
clone size: -
J gene: TRBJ2-3
V gene: TRBV5-6
CDR3 protein: CASSLPSGYSTDTQYF
CDR3 DNA: TGTGCCAGCAGCTTGCCTAGCGGGTATAGCACAGATACGCAGTATTTT

D gene: TRBD2
clone size: -
J gene: TRBJ2-3
V gene: TRBV14
CDR3 protein: CASSRQLAGIADTQYF
CDR3 DNA: TGTGCCAGCAGCCGCCAACTAGCGGGAATCGCAGATACGCAGTATTTT

D gene: -
clone size: once
J gene: TRBJ2-4
V gene: TRBV2
CDR3 protein: CASTRLITNIQYF
CDR3 DNA: TGTGCCAGCACTCGGCTGATTACAAACATTCAGTACTTC

D gene: -
clone size: -
J gene: TRBJ1-1
V gene: TRBV6-1
CDR3 protein: CASSEAALLWTEAFF
CDR3 DNA: TGTGCCAGCAGTGAAGCGGCCCTCCTGTGGACTGAAGCTTTCTTT

D gene: -
clone size: -
J gene: TRBJ2-7
V gene: TRBV7-9
CDR3 protein: CASSLAGYSYEQYF
CDR3 DNA: TGTGCCAGCAGCTTAGCCGGGTACTCCTACGAGCAGTACTTC

D gene: -
clone size: -
J gene: TRBJ2-2
V gene: TRBV7-2
CDR3 protein: CASSSSGGPNTGELFF
CDR3 DNA: TGTGCCAGCAGCAGCAGCGGTGGTCCGAACACCGGGGAGCTGTTTTTT

D gene: TRBD2
clone size: -
J gene: TRBJ2-1
V gene: TRBV28
CDR3 protein: CASQEREGLYNEQFF
CDR3 DNA: TGTGCCAGCCAGGAGCGGGAGGGCCTGTACAATGAGCAGTTCTTC

D gene: -
clone size: -
J gene: TRBJ1-2
V gene: TRBV5-1
CDR3 protein: CASRMGDSGRTYGYTF
CDR3 DNA: TGCGCCAGCAGAATGGGGGATTCGGGCCGTACCTATGGCTACACCTTC

D gene: -
clone size: -
J gene: TRBJ2-7
V gene: TRBV11-2
CDR3 protein: CASSLPRGNEQYF
CDR3 DNA: TGTGCCAGCAGCTTACCTCGAGGCAACGAGCAGTACTTC

D gene: -
clone size: -
J gene: TRBJ1-1
V gene: TRBV2
CDR3 protein: CASRGPSGTEAFF
CDR3 DNA: TGTGCCAGCAGGGGCCCTTCGGGGACTGAAGCTTTCTTT

D gene: -
clone size: -
J gene: TRBJ2-5
V gene: TRBV20-1
CDR3 protein: CSVGQETQYF
CDR3 DNA: TGCAGTGTTGGACAGGAGACCCAGTACTTC

D gene: -
clone size: once
J gene: TRBJ2-5
V gene: TRBV7-3
CDR3 protein: CASSLNPGGETQYF
CDR3 DNA: TGTGCCAGCAGCTTAAACCCAGGGGGGGAGACCCAGTACTTC

D gene: TRBD2
clone size: once
J gene: TRBJ2-1
V gene: TRBV13
CDR3 protein: CASSLPGLALYNEQFF
CDR3 DNA: TGTGCCAGCAGCTTACCAGGACTAGCACTCTACAATGAGCAGTTCTTC

D gene: -
clone size: once
J gene: TRBJ2-5
V gene: TRBV4-1
CDR3 protein: CASSQENGGQETQYF
CDR3 DNA: TGCGCCAGCAGCCAAGAAAATGGGGGGCAAGAGACCCAGTACTTC

D gene: TRBD2
clone size: -
J gene: TRBJ2-1
V gene: TRBV7-3
CDR3 protein: CASSLAGGPEQFF
CDR3 DNA: TGTGCCAGCAGCTTAGCGGGAGGGCCTGAGCAGTTCTTC

D gene: -
clone size: -
J gene: TRBJ1-2
V gene: TRBV7-2
CDR3 protein: CASSSSDPTWGGYTF
CDR3 DNA: TGTGCCAGCAGCTCATCGGACCCCACTTGGGGTGGCTACACCTTC

D gene: TRBD1
clone size: -
J gene: TRBJ2-1
V gene: TRBV5-4
CDR3 protein: CASSWTGGNEQFF
CDR3 DNA: TGTGCCAGCAGCTGGACAGGGGGTAATGAGCAGTTCTTC

D gene: TRBD1
clone size: -
J gene: TRBJ1-4
V gene: TRBV5-1
CDR3 protein: CASSLDRRGTDSNEKLFF
CDR3 DNA: TGCGCCAGCAGCTTGGACCGTAGGGGGACAGATTCTAATGAAAAACTGTTTTTT

D gene: -
clone size: -
J gene: TRBJ1-1
V gene: TRBV11-2
CDR3 protein: CASSLDRDTEAFF
CDR3 DNA: TGTGCCAGCAGCTTAGACAGGGACACTGAAGCTTTCTTT

D gene: TRBD1
clone size: many
J gene: TRBJ2-5
V gene: TRBV6-5
CDR3 protein: CASRLKQGGVETQYF
CDR3 DNA: TGTGCCAGCAGGCTTAAACAGGGGGGTGTAGAGACCCAGTACTTC

D gene: -
clone size: -
J gene: TRBJ1-5
V gene: TRBV28
CDR3 protein: CASGQLNQPQHF
CDR3 DNA: TGTGCCAGCGGACAGTTAAATCAGCCCCAGCATTTT

D gene: TRBD2
clone size: -
J gene: TRBJ2-3
V gene: TRBV28
CDR3 protein: CASSFAAGGTDTQYF
CDR3 DNA: TGTGCCAGCAGTTTTGCGGCGGGGGGCACAGATACGCAGTATTTT

D gene: -
clone size: -
J gene: TRBJ2-1
V gene: TRBV7-2
CDR3 protein: CASTGGQKEQFF
CDR3 DNA: TGTGCCAGCACCGGCGGACAGAAAGAGCAGTTCTTC

D gene: -
clone size: -
J gene: TRBJ2-1
V gene: TRBV12-5
CDR3 protein: CASGLVGTLNEQFF
CDR3 DNA: TGTGCTAGTGGTTTGGTTGGGACCCTCAATGAGCAGTTCTTC

D gene: TRBD1
clone size: -
J gene: TRBJ1-4
V gene: TRBV7-7
CDR3 protein: CASSLGTGINEKLFF
CDR3 DNA: TGTGCCAGCAGCTTGGGGACAGGGATAAATGAAAAACTGTTTTTT